The entry below gives a single T cell receptor beta chain sequence along with its context. The data belong to a study of blood T cell repertoires in COVID-19. Study-wide background: The United States, Italy and Spain supplied acute and convalescent COVID-19 samples. T cells, B-cell-depleted T cells, or PBMCs supplied cDNA or gDNA.

Per the authors' pipeline: Amplification from reference gene primers served as the basis for estimated nucleated cell counts. Repertoires were generated with immunoSEQ multiplex PCR, while TCRdb's copy carries only in-frame clones and drops some. V, J and clone size reflect that table, while D and trimming were determined from the DNA. The data show more than 40,000 clones, about 87% seen once. V was shortened by 0 bases and J by 8 bases, with 22 bases between the two germline ends. Germline CDR1 MNHEY, CDR2 SMNVEV (reference sequence). This CDR3 region has 17 residues. This chain joins TRBV27 and TRBJ1-2; maybe TRBD1 (5 bases). The sample was peripheral blood. This sequence originates from a human donor in a cohort sampled during active COVID-19. CDR3 sequence: CASSLSIVVGGAEGYTF. The DNA of the CDR3 is TGTGCCAGCAGTTTATCGATCGTGGTCGGGGGAGCGGAAGGCTACACCTTC.